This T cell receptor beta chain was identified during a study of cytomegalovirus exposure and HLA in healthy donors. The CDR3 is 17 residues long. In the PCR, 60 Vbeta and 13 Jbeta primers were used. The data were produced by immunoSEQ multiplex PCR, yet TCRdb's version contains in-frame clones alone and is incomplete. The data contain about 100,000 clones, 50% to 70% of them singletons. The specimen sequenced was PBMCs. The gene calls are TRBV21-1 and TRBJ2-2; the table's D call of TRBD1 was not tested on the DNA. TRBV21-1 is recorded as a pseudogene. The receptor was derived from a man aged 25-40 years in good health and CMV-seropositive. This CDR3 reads CASSKECETGGLGELFF. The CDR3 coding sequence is TGTGCCAGCAGCAAAGAATGCGAGACAGGGGGCCTCGGGGAGCTGTTTTTT.